The 19 T cell receptor beta chains in this list originate from one sample, sequenced in a study of blood T cell repertoires in COVID-19. Method: immunoSEQ multiplex PCR; TCRdb's copy keeps in-frame clones and lacks some. The data contain around 140,000 clones, 85% to 90% of them singletons. Sequencing was carried out using peripheral blood. The origin of the receptors is a man in his 70s with active COVID-19.

The chain has TRBV18 and TRBJ2-3, with TRBD1 matching over 8 bases. The germline V gene encodes CDR1 KGHSH and CDR2 LQKENI. The CDR3 contains 14 residues. Unmatched junction bases numbered 1, after V lost 2 bases and J lost 3 bases. CDR3 nucleotides: TGTGCCAGCTCACCAGACAGGGGTACAGATACGCAGTATTTT. Amino acid sequence: CASSPDRGTDTQYF.

The V call is TRBV29-1, the J call TRBJ2-3; 7 bases map to TRBD2. The CDR3 covers 14 residues. Germline assignment: CDR1 SQVTM and CDR2 ANQGSEA. Trimming at V came to 4 bases and at J to 0 bases, leaving 4 bases not matched to a gene. CDR3 DNA: TGCAGCGTTGCTGCGGGGGTGAGCACAGATACGCAGTATTTT. This encodes CSVAAGVSTDTQYF.

The rearrangement joins TRBV28 to TRBJ2-5; D is unresolved. The V end was cut by 6 bases, the J end by 1 base, with 6 bases between. This CDR3 has 12 amino acids. In germline, CDR1 is MDHEN, CDR2 SYDVKM. CDR3 region: CASSQAQETQYF. CDR3 nucleotides: TGTGCCAGCAGCCAAGCCCAAGAGACCCAGTACTTC.

The chain uses TRBV2 and TRBJ1-4, with D possibly being TRBD1 (6 bases). Germline loops: CDR1 SNHLY, CDR2 FYNNEI. V lost 6 bases to trimming and J lost 8 bases, with 13 bases between them. The CDR3 consists of 13 residues. CDR3 loop: CASRSGHDEKLFF. Here the CDR3 DNA reads TGTGCCAGCAGATCGGGACATGACGAAAAACTGTTTTTT.

This clone was recorded many times. The genes are TRBV6-6 and TRBJ1-2, with D possibly TRBD1 on 5 matching bases. V was pared by 4 bases and J by 8 bases, with 11 bases between. Germline V gene lookup returns CDR1 MNHNY and CDR2 SVGAGI (reference sequence). This CDR3 has 12 amino acids. The CDR3 DNA sequence: TGTGCCAGCAGTTCCCCAGGGTACGGCTACACCTTC. It specifies CASSSPGYGYTF.

The genes are TRBV4-1 and TRBJ2-7, with 8 nucleotides matching TRBD2. The CDR3 totals 15 residues. Germline V gene lookup returns CDR1 MGHRA and CDR2 YSYEKL. J was trimmed by 6 bases and V by 0 bases; bases with no gene match: 7. The CDR3 is CASSQDVAGRIEQYF. The CDR3 bases are TGCGCCAGCAGCCAAGATGTAGCGGGAAGGATCGAGCAGTACTTC.

The rearrangement joins TRBV29-1 to TRBJ1-2; TRBD1 agrees at 8 bases. The CDR3 covers 14 residues. Germline-derived CDR1 and CDR2 are SQVTM and ANQGSEA. Trimming took 1 base from V and 4 from J; bases not matched to a gene: 5. The CDR3: CSVEVGTGLYGYTF. CDR3 DNA: TGCAGCGTTGAAGTGGGGACAGGCCTCTATGGCTACACCTTC.

This clone occurred once. The rearrangement links TRBV27 to TRBJ2-3; 9 positions agree with TRBD1. CDR1 and CDR2 from the germline V gene are MNHEY and SMNVEV (reference sequence). V dropped 1 base and J dropped 6; count of bases not matched to a gene: 5. The CDR3 is made up of 15 amino acids. The CDR3 coding sequence is TGTGCCAGCAGTTTATGGGACAGGGTGGCGGATACGCAGTATTTT. Translated, it gives CASSLWDRVADTQYF.

The chain carries TRBV2 and TRBJ1-4; 7 nucleotides match TRBD1. The V gene end was trimmed by 6 bases and the J gene end by 3 bases; junction bases not matched to a gene: 7. Germline loops: CDR1 SNHLY, CDR2 FYNNEI. The CDR3 has 15 residues. The CDR3 DNA is TGTGCCAGCAGCCCCACAGGGGTCCCTAATGAAAAACTGTTTTTT. Its translation: CASSPTGVPNEKLFF.

This chain links TRBV11-2 with TRBJ2-1, with a weak D call TRBD1 (6 bases). V was shortened by 5 bases and J by 9 bases, with 17 bases between the two germline ends. Per the germline V gene, CDR1 is SGHAT and CDR2 is FQNNGV. The CDR3 length is 14 residues. CDR3 residues: CASSPLRGSGEQFF. The CDR3 bases are TGTGCCAGCAGCCCTTTGAGGGGGTCTGGTGAGCAGTTCTTC.

This clone was recorded only once. V usage is TRBV28 and J usage is TRBJ2-1, with 7 bases aligning to TRBD2. Trimming cost V 6 bases and J 7 bases; bases outside gene matches: 12. The CDR3 length is 15 residues. Looked up from germline, CDR1 is MDHEN and CDR2 is SYDVKM. The CDR3 here is CASRLRESIGNEQFF. As DNA, the CDR3 is TGTGCCAGCAGGTTGCGGGAGTCGATCGGGAATGAGCAGTTCTTC.

This clone was counted once. CDR3 in amino acids: CASSATSGWETQYF. CDR3 nucleotide sequence: TGTGCCAGCAGCGCGACTAGCGGGTGGGAGACCCAGTACTTC. The chain is built from TRBV9 and TRBJ2-5; 10 positions agree with TRBD2. J gave up 5 bases and V 3 bases, and 4 bases lay outside the gene matches. Germline CDR1 is SGDLS and CDR2 is YYNGEE. This CDR3 spans 14 amino acids.

This chain uses TRBV27 with TRBJ2-1; a possible D gene is TRBD2 (6 bases). This CDR3 is built from 16 residues. Germline assignment: CDR1 MNHEY and CDR2 SMNVEV (reference sequence). Trimming left V 6 bases short and J 3 bases short, with 18 bases between. This CDR3 is CASSEGRTTLYNEQFF. DNA of the CDR3: TGTGCCAGCAGCGAAGGGAGGACTACCCTCTACAATGAGCAGTTCTTC.

The chain is built from TRBV27 and TRBJ1-1; the D gene is possibly TRBD1 (5 bases). V was trimmed by 2 bases and J by 1 base, leaving 8 bases between them. This CDR3 has 14 residues. Germline lookup yields CDR1 MNHEY and CDR2 SMNVEV (reference sequence). Written as DNA, the CDR3 is TGTGCCAGCAGTTTAACGGGGGGGAACACTGAAGCTTTCTTT. It codes for CASSLTGGNTEAFF.

The chain links TRBV19 to TRBJ2-7; 11 nucleotides match TRBD2. Germline values: CDR1 LNHDA, CDR2 SQIVND (reference sequence). Trimming at V came to 3 bases and at J to 2 bases, leaving 12 bases not matched to a gene. The CDR3 has 18 amino acids. CDR3 sequence: CASSMRARGTSGAYEQYF. Written as DNA, the CDR3 is TGTGCCAGTAGTATGCGAGCCAGGGGGACTAGCGGAGCCTACGAGCAGTACTTC.

This sequence joins TRBV27 and TRBJ2-1; D might be TRBD1 (5 bases). The germline gives CDR1 MNHEY, CDR2 SMNVEV (reference sequence). With 6 bases removed from V and 6 bases from J, the gap between germline ends came to 18 bases. The CDR3 has 15 amino acids. The DNA of the CDR3 is TGTGCCAGCAGGCCCGGGTCAGCCAGGGCCAATGAGCAGTTCTTC. As protein: CASRPGSARANEQFF.

This clone has just a few counts. The chain employs TRBV6-4 and TRBJ2-1; 8 nucleotides agree with TRBD2. Germline CDR1 reads MRHNA; CDR2 reads SNTAGT. The junction had 0 bases not matched to a gene; V was cut back by 0 bases and J by 5 bases. CDR3 size: 14 residues. The CDR3 region is CASSDSSGNNEQFF. The DNA of the CDR3 is TGTGCCAGCAGTGACTCTAGCGGGAACAATGAGCAGTTCTTC.

This clone showed up just once. V is TRBV3-1 (or the pseudogene TRBV3-2) and J is TRBJ2-7; TRBD1 matches at 10 bases. The germline V gene has CDR1 LGHDT and CDR2 YNNKEL (reference sequence). The CDR3 extends over 12 amino acids. With V trimmed by 5 bases and J by 11 bases, 6 bases remained unmatched. CDR3 DNA: TGTGCCAGCAGCACCGACAGGGGGCCTAAGTACTTC. Translating gives CASSTDRGPKYF.

V gene TRBV4-1 combines with J gene TRBJ1-2; no clear D gene. From germline, CDR1 is MGHRA and CDR2 YSYEKL. Trimming cost V 1 base and J 4 bases, with 10 bases left between them. The CDR3 is 14 residues long. The CDR3 bases are TGCGCCAGCAGCCAAGGAATCCCGGTCTATGGCTACACCTTC. Amino acids: CASSQGIPVYGYTF.